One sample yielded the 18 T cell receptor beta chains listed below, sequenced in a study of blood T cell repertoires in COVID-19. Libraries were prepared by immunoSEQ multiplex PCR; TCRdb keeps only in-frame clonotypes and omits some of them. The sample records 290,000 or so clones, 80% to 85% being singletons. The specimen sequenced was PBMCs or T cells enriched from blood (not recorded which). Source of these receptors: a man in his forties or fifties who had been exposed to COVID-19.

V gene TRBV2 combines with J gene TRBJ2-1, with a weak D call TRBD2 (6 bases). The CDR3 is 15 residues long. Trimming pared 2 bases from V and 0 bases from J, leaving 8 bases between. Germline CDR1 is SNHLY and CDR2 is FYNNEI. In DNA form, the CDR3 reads TGTGCCAGCAGTGAATACGGGAGCTCCTACAATGAGCAGTTCTTC. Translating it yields CASSEYGSSYNEQFF. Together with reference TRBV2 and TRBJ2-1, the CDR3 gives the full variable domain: EPEVTQTPSHQVTQMGQEVILRCVPISNHLYFYWYRQILGQKVEFLVSFYNNEISEKSEIFDDQFSVERPDGSNFTLKIRSTKLEDSAMYFCASSEYGSSYNEQFFGPGTRLTVL.

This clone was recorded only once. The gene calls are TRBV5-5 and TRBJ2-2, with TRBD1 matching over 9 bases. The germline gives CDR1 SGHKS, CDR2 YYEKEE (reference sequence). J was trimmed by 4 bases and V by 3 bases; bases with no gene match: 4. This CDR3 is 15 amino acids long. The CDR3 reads CASSSQGAVTGELFF. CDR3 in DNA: TGTGCCAGCAGCTCACAGGGGGCGGTCACCGGGGAGCTGTTTTTT.

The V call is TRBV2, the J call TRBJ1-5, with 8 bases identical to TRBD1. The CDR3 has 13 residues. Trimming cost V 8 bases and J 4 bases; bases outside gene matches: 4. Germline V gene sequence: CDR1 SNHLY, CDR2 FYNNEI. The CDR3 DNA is TGTGCCAGCCGGGGACAGGAGAATCAGCCCCAGCATTTT. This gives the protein CASRGQENQPQHF.

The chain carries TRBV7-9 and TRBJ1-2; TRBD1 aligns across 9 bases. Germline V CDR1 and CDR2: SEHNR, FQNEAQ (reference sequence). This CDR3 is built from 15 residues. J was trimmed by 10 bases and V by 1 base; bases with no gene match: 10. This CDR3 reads CASSLGSNRGLVYTF. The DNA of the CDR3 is TGTGCCAGCAGCTTAGGCTCAAACAGGGGGCTCGTCTACACCTTC. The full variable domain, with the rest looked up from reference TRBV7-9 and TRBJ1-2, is DTGVSQNPRHKITKRGQNVTFRCDPISEHNRLYWYRQTLGQGPEFLTYFQNEAQLEKSRLLSDRFSAERPKGSFSTLEIQRTEQGDSAMYLCASSLGSNRGLVYTFGSGTRLTVV.

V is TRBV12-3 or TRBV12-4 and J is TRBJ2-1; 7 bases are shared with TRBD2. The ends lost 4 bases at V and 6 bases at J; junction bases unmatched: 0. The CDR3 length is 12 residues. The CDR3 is CASSSGGNEQFF. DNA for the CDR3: TGTGCCAGCAGTTCGGGGGGCAATGAGCAGTTCTTC.

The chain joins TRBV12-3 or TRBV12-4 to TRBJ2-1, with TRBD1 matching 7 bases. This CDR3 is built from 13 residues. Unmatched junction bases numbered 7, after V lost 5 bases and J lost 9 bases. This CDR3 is CASSDLAGGEQFF. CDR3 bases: TGTGCCAGCAGTGACTTAGCAGGGGGTGAGCAGTTCTTC.

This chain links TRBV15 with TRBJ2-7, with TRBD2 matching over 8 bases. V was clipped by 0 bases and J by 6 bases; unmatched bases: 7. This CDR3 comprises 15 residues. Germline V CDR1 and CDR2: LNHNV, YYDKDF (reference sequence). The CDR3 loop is CATSRDRAGAAEQYF. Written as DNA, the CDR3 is TGTGCCACCAGCAGAGATCGAGCGGGGGCGGCCGAGCAGTACTTC.

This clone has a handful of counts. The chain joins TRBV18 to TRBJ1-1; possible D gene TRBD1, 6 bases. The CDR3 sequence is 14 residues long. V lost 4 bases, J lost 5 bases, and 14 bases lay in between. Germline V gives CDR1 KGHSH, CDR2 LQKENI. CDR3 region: CASSRNREGTEAFF. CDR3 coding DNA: TGTGCCAGCTCACGGAACAGGGAAGGGACTGAAGCTTTCTTT.

The CDR3 spells CASSVGQITDTQYF. CDR3 in DNA: TGTGCCAGTAGTGTGGGACAGATCACAGATACGCAGTATTTT. The genes are TRBV19 and TRBJ2-3; 7 bases line up with TRBD1. CDR1 is LNHDA, CDR2 SQIVND, per germline (reference sequence). This CDR3 is built from 14 residues. V was clipped by 5 bases and J by 2 bases; unmatched bases: 4.

The CDR3 here is CASSWQPGHNGEAFF. CDR3 DNA sequence: TGTGCCAGCAGCTGGCAACCGGGACACAACGGTGAAGCTTTCTTT. V usage is TRBV5-5 and J usage is TRBJ1-1; D possibly corresponds to TRBD1 (6 bases). This CDR3 is 15 amino acids long. Trimming removed 3 bases from V and 7 bases from J, with 19 bases in between. Germline V gives CDR1 SGHKS, CDR2 YYEKEE (reference sequence).

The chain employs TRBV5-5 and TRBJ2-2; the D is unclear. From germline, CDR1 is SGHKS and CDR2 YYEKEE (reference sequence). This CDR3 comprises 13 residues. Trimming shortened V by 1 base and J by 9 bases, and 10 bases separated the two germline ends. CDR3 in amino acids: CASSLNGGRELFF. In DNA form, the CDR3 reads TGTGCCAGCAGCTTGAACGGCGGCAGGGAGCTGTTTTTT.

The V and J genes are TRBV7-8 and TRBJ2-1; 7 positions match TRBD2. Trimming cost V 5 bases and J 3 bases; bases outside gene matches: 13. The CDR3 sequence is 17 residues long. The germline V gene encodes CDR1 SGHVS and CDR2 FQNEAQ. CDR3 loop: CASSVAPSGVRYNEQFF. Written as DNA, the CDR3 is TGTGCCAGCAGCGTTGCTCCGAGCGGGGTTCGCTACAATGAGCAGTTCTTC.

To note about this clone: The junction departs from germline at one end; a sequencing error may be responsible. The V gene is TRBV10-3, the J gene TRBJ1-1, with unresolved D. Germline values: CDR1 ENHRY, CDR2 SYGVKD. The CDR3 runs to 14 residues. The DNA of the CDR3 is TGTGCCATCAGTGAGGGGCGCAGTAACAGTGAAGCTTTCTTT. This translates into CAISEGRSNSEAFF.

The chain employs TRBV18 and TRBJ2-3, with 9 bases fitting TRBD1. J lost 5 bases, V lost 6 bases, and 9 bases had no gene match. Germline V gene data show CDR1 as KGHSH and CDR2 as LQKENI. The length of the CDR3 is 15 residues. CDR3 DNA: TGTGCCAGCTCGCTCAACAGGGGGCAAGGAGATACGCAGTATTTT. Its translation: CASSLNRGQGDTQYF.

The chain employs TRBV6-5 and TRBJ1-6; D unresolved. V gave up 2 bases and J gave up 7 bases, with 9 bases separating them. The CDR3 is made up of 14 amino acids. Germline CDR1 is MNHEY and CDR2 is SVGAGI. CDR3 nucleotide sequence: TGTGCCAGCAGTTACGGTCAGAAAAATTCACCCCTCCACTTT. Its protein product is CASSYGQKNSPLHF.

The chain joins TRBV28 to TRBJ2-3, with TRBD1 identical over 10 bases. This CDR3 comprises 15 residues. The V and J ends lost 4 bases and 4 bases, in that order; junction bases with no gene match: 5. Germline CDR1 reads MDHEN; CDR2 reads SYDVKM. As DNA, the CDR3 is TGTGCCAGCAGTTCCCCAGGGACAGGGGCAGATACGCAGTATTTT. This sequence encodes CASSSPGTGADTQYF.

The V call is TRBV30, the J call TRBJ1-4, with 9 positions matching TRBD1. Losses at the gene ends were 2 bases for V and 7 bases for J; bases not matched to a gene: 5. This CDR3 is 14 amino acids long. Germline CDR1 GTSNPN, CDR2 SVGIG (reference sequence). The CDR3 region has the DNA TGTGCCTGGAGTATGGGACAGGGAAGTGAAAAACTGTTTTTT. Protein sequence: CAWSMGQGSEKLFF.

The chain's CDR3 is CSVDGNRGRYNEQFF. As DNA, the CDR3 is TGCAGCGTCGATGGAAACAGGGGGCGCTACAATGAGCAGTTCTTC. The chain recombines TRBV29-1 with TRBJ2-1, with TRBD1 matching over 9 bases. Germline-derived CDR1 and CDR2 are SQVTM and ANQGSEA. Trimming at V came to 6 bases and at J to 3 bases, leaving 9 bases not matched to a gene. The CDR3 extends over 15 amino acids.